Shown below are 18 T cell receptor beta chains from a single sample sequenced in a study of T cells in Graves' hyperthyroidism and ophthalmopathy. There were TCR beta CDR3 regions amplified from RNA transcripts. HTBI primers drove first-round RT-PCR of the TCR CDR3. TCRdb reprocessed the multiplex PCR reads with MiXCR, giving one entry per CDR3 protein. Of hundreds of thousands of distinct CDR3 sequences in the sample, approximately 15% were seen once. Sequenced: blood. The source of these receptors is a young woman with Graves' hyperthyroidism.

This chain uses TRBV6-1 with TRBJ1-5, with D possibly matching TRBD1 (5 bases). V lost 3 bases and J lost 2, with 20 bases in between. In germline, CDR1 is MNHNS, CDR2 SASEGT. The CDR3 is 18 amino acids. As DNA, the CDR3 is TGTGCCAGCAGTGATACCGCAGGGCCTCTTCCTGGCAATCAGCCCCAGCATTTT. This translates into CASSDTAGPLPGNQPQHF.

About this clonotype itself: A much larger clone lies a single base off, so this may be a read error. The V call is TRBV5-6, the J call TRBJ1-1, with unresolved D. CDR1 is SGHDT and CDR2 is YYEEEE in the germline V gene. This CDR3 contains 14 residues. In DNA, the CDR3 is TGTGCCAGCAGCTCCCTCCAGCTGAACACTGAAGGTTTCTTT. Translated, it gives CASSSLQLNTEGFF.

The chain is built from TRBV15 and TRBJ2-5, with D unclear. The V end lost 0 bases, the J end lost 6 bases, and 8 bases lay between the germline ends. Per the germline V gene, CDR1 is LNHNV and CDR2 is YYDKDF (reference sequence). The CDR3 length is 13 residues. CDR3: CATSREDGQTQYF. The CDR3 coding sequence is TGTGCCACCAGCAGAGAGGACGGGCAGACCCAGTACTTC.

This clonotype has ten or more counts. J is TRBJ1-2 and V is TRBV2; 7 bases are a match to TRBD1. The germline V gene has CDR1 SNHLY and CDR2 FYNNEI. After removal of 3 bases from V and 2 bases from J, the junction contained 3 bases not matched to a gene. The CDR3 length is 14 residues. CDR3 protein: CASSDKGANYGYTF. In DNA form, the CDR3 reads TGTGCCAGCAGTGATAAGGGGGCGAACTATGGCTACACCTTC.

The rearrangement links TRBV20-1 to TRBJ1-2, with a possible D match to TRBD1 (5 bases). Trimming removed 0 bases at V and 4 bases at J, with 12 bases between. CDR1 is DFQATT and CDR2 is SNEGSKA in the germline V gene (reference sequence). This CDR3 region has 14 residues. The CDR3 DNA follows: TGCAGTGCTAGAGATCAGGGATGGTCCTATGGCTACACCTTC. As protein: CSARDQGWSYGYTF.

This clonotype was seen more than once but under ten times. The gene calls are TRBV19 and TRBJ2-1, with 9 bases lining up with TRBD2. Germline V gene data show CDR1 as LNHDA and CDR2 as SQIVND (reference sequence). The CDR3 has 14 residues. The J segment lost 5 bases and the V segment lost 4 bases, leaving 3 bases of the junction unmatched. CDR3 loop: CASSTGTSNNEQFF. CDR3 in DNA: TGTGCCAGTAGTACCGGGACTAGCAACAATGAGCAGTTCTTC.

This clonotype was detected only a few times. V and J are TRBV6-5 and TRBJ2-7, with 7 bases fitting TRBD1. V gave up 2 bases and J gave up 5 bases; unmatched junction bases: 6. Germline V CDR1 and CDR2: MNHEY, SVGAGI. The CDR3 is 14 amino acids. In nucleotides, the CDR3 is TGTGCCAGCAGTTACGGGGCAGGGGGTAACGAGCAGTACTTC. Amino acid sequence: CASSYGAGGNEQYF.

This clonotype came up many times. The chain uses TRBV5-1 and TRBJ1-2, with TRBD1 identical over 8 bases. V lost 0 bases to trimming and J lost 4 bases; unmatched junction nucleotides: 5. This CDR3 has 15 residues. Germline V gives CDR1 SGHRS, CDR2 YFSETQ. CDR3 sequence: CASSLGDRTVYGYTF. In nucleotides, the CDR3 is TGCGCCAGCAGCTTGGGGGACAGGACCGTCTATGGCTACACCTTC.

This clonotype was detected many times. The CDR3 loop is CASSQEEGRYGYTF. In DNA form, the CDR3 reads TGCGCCAGCAGCCAAGAGGAGGGGCGCTATGGCTACACCTTC. The chain is built from TRBV4-1 and TRBJ1-2; perhaps TRBD1 as D (5 bases). Germline V gene data show CDR1 as MGHRA and CDR2 as YSYEKL. V lost 0 bases, J lost 4 bases, and 9 bases lay in between. The CDR3 totals 14 residues.

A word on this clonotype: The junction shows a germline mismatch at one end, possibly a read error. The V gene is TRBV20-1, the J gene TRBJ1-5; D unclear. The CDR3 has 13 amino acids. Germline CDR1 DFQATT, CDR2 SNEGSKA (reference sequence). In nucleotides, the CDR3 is TGCAGTGCTAGTGGAATGAGCAATCAGCCCCGGCATTTT. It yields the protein CSASGMSNQPRHF.

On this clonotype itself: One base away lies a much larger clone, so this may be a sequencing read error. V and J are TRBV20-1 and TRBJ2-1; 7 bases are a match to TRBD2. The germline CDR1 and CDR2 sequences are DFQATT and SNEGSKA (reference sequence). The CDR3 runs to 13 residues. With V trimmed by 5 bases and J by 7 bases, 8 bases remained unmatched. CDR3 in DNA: TGCAGTGCTCCCCGGGACGGGGGGAATGAGCAGTTCTTC. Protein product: CSAPRDGGNEQFF.

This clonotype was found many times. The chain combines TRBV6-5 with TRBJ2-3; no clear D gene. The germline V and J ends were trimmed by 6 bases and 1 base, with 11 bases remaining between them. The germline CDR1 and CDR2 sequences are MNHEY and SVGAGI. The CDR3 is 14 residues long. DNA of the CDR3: TGTGCCAGCAGGTCCGGAGAAGGCACAGATACGCAGTATTTT. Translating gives CASRSGEGTDTQYF.

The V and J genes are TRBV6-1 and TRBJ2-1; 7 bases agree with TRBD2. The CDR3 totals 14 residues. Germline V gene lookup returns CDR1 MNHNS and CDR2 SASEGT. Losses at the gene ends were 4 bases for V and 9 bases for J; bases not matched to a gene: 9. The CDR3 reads CASSASAGSIEQFF. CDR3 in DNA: TGTGCCAGCAGTGCTTCAGCGGGAAGTATTGAGCAGTTCTTC.

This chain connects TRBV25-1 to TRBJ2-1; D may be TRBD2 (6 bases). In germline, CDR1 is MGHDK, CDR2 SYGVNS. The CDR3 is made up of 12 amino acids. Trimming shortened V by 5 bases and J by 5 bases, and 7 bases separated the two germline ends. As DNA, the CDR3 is TGTGCCAGCAGTTGGGGGGACAATGAGCAGTTCTTC. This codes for CASSWGDNEQFF.

CDR3 in amino acids: CASKIFDTSYNEQFF. CDR3 nucleotides: TGTGCCAGTAAAATCTTCGACACCTCCTACAATGAGCAGTTCTTC. The chain carries TRBV19 and TRBJ2-1, with no clear D. Germline CDR1 is LNHDA and CDR2 is SQIVND (reference sequence). CDR3 length: 15 residues. The V end lost 7 bases, the J end lost 0 bases, and 13 bases lay between the germline ends. Filled out from reference TRBV19 and TRBJ2-1, the complete variable domain reads DGGITQSPKYLFRKEGQNVTLSCEQNLNHDAMYWYRQDPGQGLRLIYYSQIVNDFQKGDIAEGYSVSREKKESFPLTVTSAQKNPTAFYLCASKIFDTSYNEQFFGPGTRLTVL.

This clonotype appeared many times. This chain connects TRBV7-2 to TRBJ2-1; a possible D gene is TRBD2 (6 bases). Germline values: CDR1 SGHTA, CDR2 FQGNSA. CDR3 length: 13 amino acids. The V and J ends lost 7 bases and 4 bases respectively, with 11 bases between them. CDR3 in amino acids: CASNPGLYNEQFF. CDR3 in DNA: TGTGCCAGCAATCCGGGACTGTACAATGAGCAGTTCTTC.

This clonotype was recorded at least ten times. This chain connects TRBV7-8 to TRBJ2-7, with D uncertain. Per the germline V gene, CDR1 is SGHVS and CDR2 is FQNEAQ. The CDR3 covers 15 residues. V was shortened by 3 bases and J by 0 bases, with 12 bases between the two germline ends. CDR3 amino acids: CASSFASRSSYEQYF. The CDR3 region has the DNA TGTGCCAGCAGCTTTGCGAGCCGTAGCTCCTACGAGCAGTACTTC.

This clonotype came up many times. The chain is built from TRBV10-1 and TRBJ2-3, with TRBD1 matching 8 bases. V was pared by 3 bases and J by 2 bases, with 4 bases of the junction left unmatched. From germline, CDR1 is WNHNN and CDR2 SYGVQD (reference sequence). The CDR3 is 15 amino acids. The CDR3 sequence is CASSDGQGATDTQYF. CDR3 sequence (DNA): TGCGCCAGCAGTGACGGGCAGGGGGCCACAGATACGCAGTATTTT.